Listed below are T cell receptor beta chains from one sample, sequenced in a study of blood T cell repertoires in COVID-19. TCRdb's table, derived via immunoSEQ multiplex PCR, lists solely in-frame clones and lacks some. The sample carries a few hundred thousand clones, about 89% recorded once. The source material was PBMCs or T cells enriched from blood (not recorded which). These receptors were collected from a woman aged 25 to 39 who had recovered from COVID-19. Each CDR3 is given without its conserved first and last residue. The order of the fields is CDR3 length, J gene, V gene, CDR3 protein.

13	TRBJ1-3	TRBV7-2	ASSLVSGSGNTIY
11	TRBJ2-7	TRBV28	ASTLAHGYEQY
14	TRBJ1-2	TRBV6-5	ASSYSGQGIFVGYT
11	TRBJ1-1	TRBV12-3/TRBV12-4	ASSSQTGGAAF
13	TRBJ2-1	TRBV5-4	ASSLPTSGISPAF
15	TRBJ2-1	TRBV19	ASSTGTSGRRANEQF
13	TRBJ2-3	TRBV11-1	ASSSGQRLTDTQY
10	TRBJ1-1	TRBV7-2	ASSSQGTEAF
15	TRBJ1-4	TRBV2	ASSGGGGPSVNEKLF
18	TRBJ2-1	TRBV15	ATSRQLPTSGRARGNEQF
12	TRBJ2-7	TRBV10-1	ASSKSTVTYEQY
10	TRBJ1-1	TRBV28	ASSLSGGLAF
12	TRBJ2-5	TRBV18	ASSPPSMAESQY
12	TRBJ2-1	TRBV10-3	AIAGTSSYNEQF
13	TRBJ2-3	TRBV6-5	ASRLTSGGTDTQY
18	TRBJ2-6	TRBV9	ASSRDPTPTTGSGANVLT
10	TRBJ2-4	TRBV29-1	SYCNEVDIQY
11	TRBJ2-2	TRBV5-1	ASSSGYAGELF
12	TRBJ1-2	TRBV29-1	SVAGTGGNYGYT
12	TRBJ1-4	TRBV6-1	ASSESRSNEKLF
14	TRBJ2-1	TRBV19	ASSIWASGFYNEQF
13	TRBJ1-3	TRBV7-9	ASGHSGGSRNTIY
14	TRBJ2-1	TRBV9	ASSVEGANPYNEQF
13	TRBJ2-7	TRBV5-6	ASSWTSGGTYEQY
12	TRBJ1-2	TRBV9	ASSPPGGDYGYT
11	TRBJ1-1	TRBV5-1	ASSLGAADEAF
16	TRBJ2-3	TRBV27	ASSASSGRARVADTQY
13	TRBJ2-1	TRBV28	ASSFLPAGENEQF
12	TRBJ2-7	TRBV28	ASSFSGGLYEQY
17	TRBJ2-5	TRBV7-9	ASSSTDPKTGAPRETQY
16	TRBJ2-5	TRBV24-1	ATSDSIWDSGNQETQY
11	TRBJ1-2	TRBV28	ASSFSGNYGYT
11	TRBJ2-1	TRBV7-9	ASTLAGYNEQF
16	TRBJ2-2	TRBV3-1/TRBV3-2	ASSHLREPGRITGELF
11	TRBJ1-4	TRBV5-6	ASSLFVGEKLF
11	TRBJ1-5	TRBV28	ASTEALGVLWH
14	TRBJ1-6	TRBV6-5	ASSYGVDRVNSPLH
10	TRBJ1-6	TRBV28	ASMAPNSPLH
12	TRBJ1-1	TRBV7-9	ASTHLTGETEAF
15	TRBJ2-3	TRBV19	ATRGARGSGSTDTQY
8	TRBJ1-2	TRBV20-1	SGGQDGYT
9	TRBJ1-2	TRBV10-3	AISGGYGYT
13	TRBJ1-4	TRBV5-1	ASSFQPGGDEKLF
11	TRBJ1-3	TRBV11-2	ASSSAGQPPVY
11	TRBJ2-7	TRBV28	ASSTSVPYEQY
11	TRBJ1-1	TRBV28	ASSLQQGGEAF
11	TRBJ1-1	TRBV18	ASSPLTGPEAF
15	TRBJ2-3	TRBV6-6	ASSPGLAGFSTDTQY
12	TRBJ1-1	TRBV3-1/TRBV3-2	ASSQGHLYTEAF
13	TRBJ2-1	TRBV13	ASSLGRTAYNEQF
12	TRBJ1-1	TRBV9	ASSAGNSPSEAF
10	TRBJ1-2	TRBV7-9	ASSSAEYGYT